The 27 T cell receptor beta chains below come from one sample, sequenced in a study of T cells in women clearing cervical HPV infection. The protocol was immunoSEQ multiplex PCR, while the TCRdb copy is restricted to in-frame clones and leaves out a portion. Here the sample table reports tens of thousands of clones. Specimen: blood buffy coat. Receptor source: a woman between 18 and 70 years old with a cervical HPV16 infection that either progressed to CIN3+ or cleared (not recorded which).

A word on this clone: The CDR3 end falls 3 residues outside the read, so it is completed with the germline J gene. V is TRBV11-1 and J is TRBJ1-1; no reliable D call. The CDR3 covers 13 residues. From germline, CDR1 is SGHAT and CDR2 FQDESV (reference sequence). V shed 4 bases and J shed 1 base, with 7 bases lying between them. CDR3 DNA, as far as it was read: TGTGCCAGCAGCTACACCGAGAACACTGAA. Amino acids: CASSYTENTE. The entire CDR3 protein reads CASSYTENTEAFF. Full variable domain (remainder filled in from reference TRBV11-1 and TRBJ1-1): EAEVAQSPRYKITEKSQAVAFWCDPISGHATLYWYRQILGQGPELLVQFQDESVVDDSQLPKDRFSAERLKGVDSTLKIQPAELGDSAMYLCASSYTENTEAFFGQGTRLTVV.

About this clone itself: Read data end 3 residues before the CDR3 end; the end is taken from the germline J gene. The genes are TRBV6-2 or TRBV6-3 and TRBJ2-4; TRBD1 matches 8 bases. The CDR3 spans 12 residues. Germline lookup yields CDR1 MNHEY and CDR2 SVGEGT. V shed 7 bases, J shed 8 bases, and the junction held 4 bases outside the gene matches. The CDR3 reads CASKGQGYIQYF. The sequenced part of the CDR3 DNA is TGTGCCAGCAAAGGACAGGGATACATT.

This CDR3 is CASSETGLHQPQHF. The sequenced part of the CDR3 DNA is TGTGCCAGCAGTGAGACAGGGCTTCATCAGCCC. The chain is built from TRBV6-4 and TRBJ1-5; 7 nucleotides line up with TRBD1. The CDR3 end lies 3 residues beyond the end of the read and is filled in from the germline J gene. The CDR3 runs 14 residues. Per the germline V gene, CDR1 is MRHNA and CDR2 is SNTAGT. V lost 3 bases to trimming and J lost 5 bases; unmatched junction nucleotides: 4.

Regarding this clone: The sequenced fragment ends 3 residues before the CDR3 boundary, so the rest is inferred from the germline J gene. The rearrangement joins TRBV5-1 to TRBJ1-2, with TRBD1 as a possible D gene (6 bases). The V and J ends lost 0 bases and 6 bases respectively, with 15 bases between them. The CDR3 covers 15 residues. Germline lookup yields CDR1 SGHRS and CDR2 YFSETQ. The CDR3 spells CASSLARGLGNGYTF. CDR3 DNA (partial): TGCGCCAGCAGCTTGGCCAGGGGATTAGGAAATGGC.

Details on this clone: The sequenced fragment ends 3 residues before the CDR3 boundary, so the rest is inferred from the germline J gene. The chain links TRBV20-1 to TRBJ2-6; D gene ambiguous. Deletions cut 3 bases from V and 2 bases from J, with 2 bases between. The germline V gene has CDR1 DFQATT and CDR2 SNEGSKA (reference sequence). The CDR3 contains 12 residues. The chain's CDR3 is CSASTGANVLTF. The CDR3 bases that were read are TGCAGTGCTAGTACTGGGGCCAACGTC.

On this clone: Read data end 3 residues before the CDR3 end; the end is taken from the germline J gene. The chain joins TRBV2 to TRBJ2-1, with TRBD2 matching over 10 bases. Per the germline V gene, CDR1 is SNHLY and CDR2 is FYNNEI. The CDR3 runs 14 residues. V was pared by 6 bases and J by 5 bases, with 4 bases of the junction left unmatched. The CDR3 sequence is CASRQLAGHNEQFF. CDR3 DNA (partial): TGTGCCAGCAGGCAACTAGCGGGGCACAATGAG.

As regards this clone: Coverage ceases 3 residues before the CDR3 finishes, and the germline J gene fills in the end. This chain connects TRBV19 to TRBJ1-2; TRBD1 is a possible D gene (6 bases). Germline V gene lookup returns CDR1 LNHDA and CDR2 SQIVND (reference sequence). The CDR3 runs 17 residues. The sequenced CDR3 bases are TGTGCCAGTAGTATGGGGGCTAGCGGGGGGACCAGGAATGAC. Translated, it gives CASSMGASGGTRND. The full CDR3 protein reads CASSMGASGGTRNDYTF.

Details on this clone: The read falls 3 residues short of the CDR3 end, and the missing part is taken from the germline J gene. The rearrangement links TRBV20-1 to TRBJ1-5; D might be TRBD1 (5 bases). The CDR3 length is 15 residues. With 3 bases removed from V and 2 bases from J, the gap between germline ends came to 14 bases. The germline V gene encodes CDR1 DFQATT and CDR2 SNEGSKA (reference sequence). Partial CDR3 DNA: TGCAGTGCTAGCAAAAGGAGGGGCGGCAATCAGCCC. Residues: CSASKRRGGNQP. The whole CDR3 protein is CSASKRRGGNQPQHF.

As to this clone: The sequenced fragment ends 3 residues before the CDR3 boundary, so the rest is inferred from the germline J gene. This sequence joins TRBV6-2 or TRBV6-3 and TRBJ2-3; no firm D call. V was shortened by 6 bases and J by 1 base, with 11 bases between the two germline ends. The germline gives CDR1 MNHEY, CDR2 SVGEGT. There are 14 residues in the CDR3. The CDR3 sequence is CASRLAPGTDTQYF. CDR3 bases read: TGTGCCAGCAGACTTGCCCCGGGCACAGATACG.

Concerning this clone: The read terminates 3 residues before the CDR3 end, so the remaining end is supplied by the germline J gene. The chain links TRBV12-3 or TRBV12-4 to TRBJ2-1, with TRBD2 matching over 8 bases. This CDR3 comprises 15 residues. Germline trimming cut 6 bases from V and 0 bases from J; bases unmatched to any gene: 4. CDR3 DNA, as far as it was read: TGTGCCAGCAGCAAGCGGGGGAGCTCCTACAATGAG. It translates to CASSKRGSSYNE. The whole CDR3 region reads CASSKRGSSYNEQFF.

Remarks on this clone: Coverage ceases 3 residues before the CDR3 finishes, and the germline J gene fills in the end. The chain couples TRBV30 to TRBJ1-2, with 7 bases lining up with TRBD1. CDR1 and CDR2 (germline): GTSNPN, SVGIG (reference sequence). The CDR3 length is 17 residues. V was clipped by 0 bases and J by 5 bases; unmatched bases: 15. CDR3 sequence reads: CAWSVQGIVYSRYGYTF. Partial CDR3 DNA: TGTGCCTGGAGTGTACAGGGGATCGTTTATTCGCGGTATGGC.

As for this clone: The read terminates 3 residues ahead of where the CDR3 ends, so the germline J gene completes it. The rearrangement uses TRBV5-6 and TRBJ2-1; D unclear. Germline CDR1 reads SGHDT; CDR2 reads YYEEEE. The length of the CDR3 is 13 residues. V lost 4 bases and J 4 bases, leaving 9 bases between the germline ends. The CDR3 loop reads CASSAPPYNEQFF. The sequenced part of the CDR3 DNA is TGTGCCAGCAGCGCGCCCCCATACAATGAG.

Comments on this clone: The CDR3 end is not reached by the read, which stops 3 residues before it; the germline J gene fills it in. The gene calls are TRBV19 and TRBJ1-4, with D unresolved. Per germline, CDR1 LNHDA and CDR2 SQIVND (reference sequence). V dropped 8 bases and J dropped 1 base, with 11 bases sitting between them. This CDR3 has 14 residues. The sequenced part of the CDR3 DNA is TGTGCCAGTCGAGGGTTCGTAACTAATGAAAAA. Translated, it gives CASRGFVTNEK. The complete CDR3 reads CASRGFVTNEKLFF.

Of note for this clone: The DNA ends 3 residues before the CDR3 does, and the rest of the CDR3 is filled in from the germline J gene. The chain is built from TRBV5-1 and TRBJ2-7; D is ambiguous. The germline gives CDR1 SGHRS, CDR2 YFSETQ. The germline V and J ends were trimmed by 4 bases and 0 bases, with 20 bases remaining between them. There are 17 residues in the CDR3. This CDR3 reads CASSPVDNPFSSYEQYF. The sequenced CDR3 bases are TGCGCCAGCAGCCCCGTCGACAATCCCTTTAGCTCCTACGAG.

On this clone: The junction departs from the called germline gene at one end, perhaps through a read error. Read data end 3 residues before the CDR3 end; the end is taken from the germline J gene. The gene calls are TRBV4-2 and TRBJ2-2, with 10 bases lining up with TRBD1. Germline CDR1 reads LGHNA; CDR2 reads YNFKEQ. CDR3 length: 14 residues. CDR3 bases read: TGCGCCAGCAGCCACGGACAGGGGGCCGGGGAG. Translation gives CASSHGQGAGE. The whole CDR3 region reads CASSHGQGAGELFF.

Concerning this clone: With the read ending 3 residues before the CDR3 end, the germline J gene is used to fill in that end. The J gene is TRBJ1-1, the V gene TRBV20-1; 9 nucleotides match TRBD1. Germline values: CDR1 DFQATT, CDR2 SNEGSKA (reference sequence). Trimming removed 5 bases from V and 3 bases from J; junction bases left unmatched: 7. This CDR3 is 14 amino acids long. The sequenced part of the CDR3 DNA is TGCAGTGCTGGAACACAGGGGGCCTACACTGAA. It specifies CSAGTQGAYTE. The CDR3, in full, reads CSAGTQGAYTEAFF.

With respect to this clone: The CDR3 end lies 3 residues beyond the end of the read and is filled in from the germline J gene. V gene TRBV5-4 combines with J gene TRBJ2-3, with TRBD2 matching 7 bases. The CDR3 loop spans 15 amino acids. Germline V gene lookup returns CDR1 SGHNT and CDR2 YYREEE (reference sequence). The trim removed 5 bases at V and 0 bases at J, leaving 6 bases unmatched. The covered CDR3 bases are TGTGCCAGCAGACCGGGGGGAGCTAGCACAGATACG. This sequence encodes CASRPGGASTDT. The full CDR3 protein is CASRPGGASTDTQYF.

Worth noting for this clone: The read terminates 3 residues ahead of where the CDR3 ends, so the germline J gene completes it. The genes are TRBV29-1 and TRBJ2-2, with D maybe TRBD2 (5 bases). Germline CDR1 is SQVTM and CDR2 is ANQGSEA. The CDR3 runs 13 residues. Partial CDR3 DNA: TGCAGCGTAGGGTTGGACGGGGATTCACCG. Translated: CSVGLDGDSP. From start to end, the CDR3 is CSVGLDGDSPLFF.

On this clone itself: The read ends 3 residues before the CDR3 terminus; that terminus is restored from the germline J gene. The V gene is TRBV10-3, the J gene TRBJ2-5; 9 bases line up with TRBD1. The trim removed 10 bases at V and 1 base at J, leaving 7 bases unmatched. This CDR3 is built from 14 residues. Per the germline V gene, CDR1 is ENHRY and CDR2 is SYGVKD. CDR3 sequence reads: CATKLQGAQETQYF. Incomplete CDR3 DNA: TGTGCCACGAAGCTACAGGGGGCCCAAGAGACC.

A word on this clone: The read falls 3 residues short of the CDR3 end, and the missing part is taken from the germline J gene. The J gene is TRBJ1-5, the V gene TRBV11-2; TRBD1 might be the D (5 bases). Germline V gene lookup returns CDR1 SGHAT and CDR2 FQNNGV. V lost 3 bases and J lost 6, with 9 bases in between. The CDR3 consists of 13 residues. CDR3 in amino acids: CASSFGGGQPQHF. The CDR3 DNA, read in part, is TGTGCCAGCAGCTTCGGGGGTGGTCAGCCC.

As regards this clone: Read sequence stops 3 residues before the CDR3 end, and the germline J gene provides the missing end. The chain joins TRBV20-1 to TRBJ1-4; 8 bases are shared with TRBD1. This CDR3 has 14 amino acids. The germline V gene encodes CDR1 DFQATT and CDR2 SNEGSKA (reference sequence). Trimming cost V 2 bases and J 6 bases; bases outside gene matches: 5. The CDR3 is CSARKDRVYEKLFF. Partial CDR3 DNA: TGCAGTGCTAGAAAGGACAGGGTTTATGAAAAA.

Details on this clone: Sequencing ends 3 residues short of the CDR3 end; the germline J gene provides the rest. The chain combines TRBV19 with TRBJ1-2, with 7 bases matching TRBD1. The CDR3 is 14 amino acids. From germline, CDR1 is LNHDA and CDR2 SQIVND (reference sequence). CDR3 DNA, as far as it was read: TGTGCCAGTAGGCAACCGGGACAGCCAAAATCC. Its protein is CASRQPGQPKS. The complete CDR3 protein is CASRQPGQPKSYTF.

With respect to this clone: The observed sequence ends 3 residues before the CDR3 terminus, with the missing tail filled in from the germline J gene. The rearrangement joins TRBV11-2 to TRBJ1-2; D is unresolved. This CDR3 contains 12 residues. Germline-derived CDR1 and CDR2 are SGHAT and FQNNGV. This chain's CDR3 is CASSFFAGGYTF. The DNA read from the CDR3 is TGTGCCAGCAGCTTTTTCGCCGGGGGC. The full variable domain, its missing parts supplied by reference TRBV11-2 and TRBJ1-2, is EAGVAQSPRYKIIEKRQSVAFWCNPISGHATLYWYQQILGQGPKLLIQFQNNGVVDDSQLPKDRFSAERLKGVDSTLKIQPAKLEDSAVYLCASSFFAGGYTFGSGTRLTVV.

Regarding this clone: A junction end diverges from the germline sequence, so it may reflect a read error. The CDR3 is cut off 3 residues early in the read; its end comes from the germline J gene. The J gene is TRBJ1-1, the V gene TRBV30; perhaps TRBD1 as D (5 bases). The germline V gene has CDR1 GTSNPN and CDR2 SVGIG (reference sequence). This CDR3 is 12 amino acids long. The CDR3 spells CTWKTGNTEAFF. The sequenced CDR3 bases are TGTACCTGGAAAACAGGAAACACTGAA.

Turning to this clone: The missing CDR3 end, 3 residues past where the read stops, is filled in from the germline J gene. The V call is TRBV7-9, the J call TRBJ1-2; no definite D call. Germline CDR1 and CDR2: SEHNR and FQNEAQ (reference sequence). CDR3 length: 12 residues. The V gene lost 8 bases and the J gene lost 4 bases, with 11 bases spanning the gap. CDR3 bases read: TGTGCCAGCGCAAACACCGTCTATGGC. Protein: CASANTVYG. The whole CDR3 sequence reads CASANTVYGYTF. The full variable domain, completed using reference TRBV7-9 and TRBJ1-2, is DTGVSQNPRHKITKRGQNVTFRCDPISEHNRLYWYRQTLGQGPEFLTYFQNEAQLEKSRLLSDRFSAERPKGSFSTLEIQRTEQGDSAMYLCASANTVYGYTFGSGTRLTVV.

On this clone: Coverage ceases 3 residues before the CDR3 finishes, and the germline J gene fills in the end. The J gene is TRBJ2-3, the V gene TRBV6-4; TRBD2 matches at 9 bases. This CDR3 comprises 16 residues. Trimming took 0 bases from V and 4 from J; bases not matched to a gene: 5. The germline V gene has CDR1 MRHNA and CDR2 SNTAGT. The CDR3 loop is CASSDSGGGAADTQYF. CDR3 DNA, as far as it was read: TGTGCCAGCAGTGACTCCGGCGGGGGGGCCGCAGATACG.

Comment on this clone: The sequenced fragment ends 3 residues before the CDR3 boundary, so the rest is inferred from the germline J gene. The chain joins TRBV4-1 to TRBJ2-2; 13 bases agree with TRBD2. V dropped 4 bases and J dropped 4; count of bases not matched to a gene: 6. Germline CDR1 and CDR2: MGHRA and YSYEKL. The CDR3 consists of 17 residues. CDR3 bases read: TGCGCCAGCAGCCGCGGGCGGACTAGCGGGAGCACCGGGGAG. Translated, it gives CASSRGRTSGSTGE. The complete CDR3 reads CASSRGRTSGSTGELFF.